This T cell receptor (beta chain) was captured by sequencing in a study of cytomegalovirus exposure and HLA in healthy donors. The study ran its PCR with 60 Vbeta and 13 Jbeta primers. TCRdb's copy holds only in-frame clones and misses some; the assay was immunoSEQ multiplex PCR. Among 150,000 to 250,000 clones listed, 79% were seen once. V lost 5 bases and J 0 bases, leaving 13 bases between the germline ends. This CDR3 has 16 amino acids. The germline V gene encodes CDR1 SGHNT and CDR2 YENEEA. This clone appeared once. The sample consisted of PBMCs. V and J are TRBV11-3 and TRBJ1-4; D unresolved. The source of this sequence is a girl aged 5 to 17 in good health and CMV-seropositive. CDR3 sequence reads: CASSPTGLATNEKLFF. DNA of the CDR3: TGTGCCAGCAGCCCAACGGGTCTTGCAACTAATGAAAAACTGTTTTTT.